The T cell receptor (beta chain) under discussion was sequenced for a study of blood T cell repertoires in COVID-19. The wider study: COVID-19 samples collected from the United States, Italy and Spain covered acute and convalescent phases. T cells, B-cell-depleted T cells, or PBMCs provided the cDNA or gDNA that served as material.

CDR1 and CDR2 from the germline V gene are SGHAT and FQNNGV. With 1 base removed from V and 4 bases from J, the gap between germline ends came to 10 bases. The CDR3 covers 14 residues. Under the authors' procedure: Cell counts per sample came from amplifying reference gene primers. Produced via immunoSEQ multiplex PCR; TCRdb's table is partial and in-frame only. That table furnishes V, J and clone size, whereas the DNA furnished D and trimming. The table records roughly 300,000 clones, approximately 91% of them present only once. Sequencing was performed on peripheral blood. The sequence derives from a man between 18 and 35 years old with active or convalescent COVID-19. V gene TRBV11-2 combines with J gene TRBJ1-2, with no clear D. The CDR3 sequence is CASSLAGNLYGYTF. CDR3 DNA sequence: TGTGCCAGCAGCTTAGCCGGGAACCTCTATGGCTACACCTTC.